Each of the 20 T cell receptor beta chains below was sequenced from the same sample in a study of CD8 T cells in Susac syndrome. About 0.5 to 1 ug RNA was reverse transcribed with random hexamers. One entry per CDR3 protein, called by TCRdb with MiXCR from the immunoSEQ multiplex PCR reads. The repertoire holds fewer than 150,000 distinct CDR3 sequences, 90% to 95% seen once, with approximately 0.24% in the top ten. Sequencing was done on a sample of CD8+ T cells from PBMCs. These receptors all come from a human donor with multiple sclerosis.

The table lists this clonotype with a count of one. The J gene is TRBJ1-1, the V gene TRBV4-1; 8 bases align to TRBD1. Trimming took 1 base from V and 5 from J; bases not matched to a gene: 3. Germline loops: CDR1 MGHRA, CDR2 YSYEKL. The CDR3 has 14 amino acids. The CDR3 here is CASSQVQGATEAFF. The CDR3 bases are TGCGCCAGCAGCCAAGTGCAGGGGGCTACTGAAGCTTTCTTT.

The chain employs TRBV5-5 and TRBJ2-5; D is perhaps TRBD2 (5 bases). Germline V gene data show CDR1 as SGHKS and CDR2 as YYEKEE (reference sequence). CDR3 length equals 14 residues. V lost 2 bases to trimming and J lost 5 bases, with 13 bases between them. CDR3 sequence reads: CASSFSGGWETQYF. CDR3 nucleotides: TGTGCCAGCAGCTTTTCCGGCGGGTGGGAGACCCAGTACTTC.

For the CDR3, the DNA is TGCAGCGTGGGACTAGCGGGATGGATGGGGGACACCGGGGAGCTGTTTTTT. Protein: CSVGLAGWMGDTGELFF. The chain joins TRBV29-1 to TRBJ2-2, with 13 bases fitting TRBD2. This CDR3 is built from 17 residues. The germline V gene encodes CDR1 SQVTM and CDR2 ANQGSEA. V trimming: 6 bases; J trimming: 3 bases; junction bases outside the gene matches: 10.

The chain is built from TRBV9 and TRBJ2-7; 9 nucleotides agree with TRBD2. The CDR3 is made up of 15 amino acids. J was trimmed by 4 bases and V by 0 bases; bases with no gene match: 5. Germline CDR1 reads SGDLS; CDR2 reads YYNGEE. The CDR3 loop reads CASSVGNSGGYEQYF. As DNA, the CDR3 is TGTGCCAGCAGCGTAGGGAATAGCGGGGGATACGAGCAGTACTTC.

The gene calls are TRBV27 and TRBJ2-1, with D perhaps TRBD1 (5 bases). CDR1 MNHEY and CDR2 SMNVEV come from the germline V gene (reference sequence). CDR3 size: 14 residues. With 6 bases removed from V and 3 bases from J, the gap between germline ends came to 12 bases. CDR3 loop: CASSSGSHYNEQFF. CDR3 DNA sequence: TGTGCCAGCAGCTCAGGGTCCCACTACAATGAGCAGTTCTTC.

The rearrangement joins TRBV4-3 to TRBJ1-1, with D possibly matching TRBD1 (6 bases). Germline V gene lookup returns CDR1 LGHNA and CDR2 YSLEER. The CDR3 extends over 16 amino acids. Deletions cut 0 bases from V and 1 base from J, with 12 bases between. CDR3 DNA: TGCGCCAGCAGCCAAGACAGGGGCGTGTGGAACACTGAAGCTTTCTTT. Its translation is CASSQDRGVWNTEAFF.

The rearrangement uses TRBV4-2 and TRBJ2-5; 11 nucleotides match TRBD2. Germline-derived CDR1 and CDR2 are LGHNA and YNFKEQ. The CDR3 covers 17 residues. V trimming: 0 bases; J trimming: 4 bases; junction bases outside the gene matches: 7. CDR3 in DNA: TGTGCCAGCAGCCAAGATCTCCTAGCGGGAGGAGGAGAGACCCAGTACTTC. Protein: CASSQDLLAGGGETQYF.

In this sample, this clonotype turned up a few times. The CDR3 sequence: CASSHTLTGELFF. CDR3 bases: TGTGCCAGCAGCCATACACTCACCGGGGAGCTGTTTTTT. V is TRBV7-9 and J is TRBJ2-2; the D is unclear. This CDR3 is built from 13 residues. Germline values: CDR1 SEHNR, CDR2 FQNEAQ (reference sequence). V was cut by 5 bases and J by 4 bases, with 8 bases left in between.

The CDR3 loop is CASSRFTGGGGANVLTF. The CDR3 nucleotides read TGTGCCAGCAGCCGCTTTACAGGGGGCGGAGGGGCCAACGTCCTGACTTTC. The gene calls are TRBV7-8 and TRBJ2-6, with 9 bases fitting TRBD1. CDR3 length: 17 amino acids. The V segment lost 5 bases and the J segment 4 bases; nucleotides outside the gene matches: 9. Per the germline V gene, CDR1 is SGHVS and CDR2 is FQNEAQ.

The chain combines TRBV5-1 with TRBJ1-1, with D tentatively TRBD1 (5 bases). V was trimmed by 5 bases and J by 1 base, leaving 12 bases between them. The germline V gene encodes CDR1 SGHRS and CDR2 YFSETQ. The CDR3 extends over 14 amino acids. CDR3 sequence reads: CASSGGKPNTEAFF. DNA for the CDR3: TGCGCCAGCAGTGGGGGGAAGCCGAACACTGAAGCTTTCTTT.

This chain connects TRBV19 to TRBJ1-2; D may be TRBD1 (5 bases). V lost 7 bases and J lost 3, with 12 bases in between. CDR1 and CDR2 (germline): LNHDA, SQIVND (reference sequence). The CDR3 extends over 13 amino acids. CDR3: CASNGGGDYGYTF. Written as DNA, the CDR3 is TGTGCCAGTAACGGCGGAGGGGACTATGGCTACACCTTC. Based on the CDR3 plus reference TRBV19 and TRBJ1-2, the full variable domain is DGGITQSPKYLFRKEGQNVTLSCEQNLNHDAMYWYRQDPGQGLRLIYYSQIVNDFQKGDIAEGYSVSREKKESFPLTVTSAQKNPTAFYLCASNGGGDYGYTFGSGTRLTVV.

The rearrangement joins TRBV30 to TRBJ2-7; 9 nucleotides align to TRBD1. Germline-derived CDR1 and CDR2 are GTSNPN and SVGIG (reference sequence). The junction had 5 bases not matched to a gene; V was cut back by 7 bases and J by 4 bases. The length of the CDR3 is 12 residues. The CDR3 is CAFDRGRYEQYF. The CDR3, as DNA: TGTGCCTTCGACAGGGGGAGGTACGAGCAGTACTTC. Full variable domain (rest looked up from reference TRBV30 and TRBJ2-7): SQTIHQWPATLVQPVGSPLSLECTVEGTSNPNLYWYRQAAGRGLQLLFYSVGIGQISSEVPQNLSASRPQDRQFILSSKKLLLSDSGFYLCAFDRGRYEQYFGPGTRLTVT.

CDR3 loop: CASSLSFGTGTFYEQYF. The DNA of the CDR3 is TGTGCCAGCAGTTTATCGTTTGGGACAGGTACCTTCTACGAGCAGTACTTC. The gene calls are TRBV27 and TRBJ2-7, with 8 bases lining up with TRBD1. Trimming cost V 0 bases and J 3 bases; bases outside gene matches: 10. Looked up from germline, CDR1 is MNHEY and CDR2 is SMNVEV (reference sequence). CDR3 length: 17 amino acids.

The V gene is TRBV29-1, the J gene TRBJ2-5; TRBD2 is a possible D gene (6 bases). V shed 6 bases and J shed 1 base, with 21 bases lying between them. The length of the CDR3 is 16 residues. Looked up from germline, CDR1 is SQVTM and CDR2 is ANQGSEA. As DNA, the CDR3 is TGCAGCGTCGCTCGGGGGACCCGAGCCTTCCAAGAGACCCAGTACTTC. Protein sequence: CSVARGTRAFQETQYF.

J is TRBJ2-1 and V is TRBV5-6; D may match TRBD1 or TRBD2 (7 bases each). The CDR3 totals 15 residues. Germline V lookup: CDR1 SGHDT, CDR2 YYEEEE. Trimming cost V 0 bases and J 9 bases, with 16 bases left between them. In DNA form, the CDR3 reads TGTGCCAGCAGCTTGGTCCAGGGGGGGTACGGTGAGCAGTTCTTC. Translated: CASSLVQGGYGEQFF.

The J gene is TRBJ2-2, the V gene TRBV30, with D possibly called TRBD1 or TRBD2 (6 bases each). Germline loops: CDR1 GTSNPN, CDR2 SVGIG (reference sequence). This CDR3 is built from 14 residues. The V end was cut by 4 bases, the J end by 3 bases, with 12 bases between. DNA of the CDR3: TGTGCCTGGACAGGGGCGGGGTACACCGGGGAGCTGTTTTTT. This codes for CAWTGAGYTGELFF.

V gene TRBV5-1 combines with J gene TRBJ2-3; tentatively, D is TRBD2 (6 bases). CDR1 is SGHRS, CDR2 YFSETQ, per germline. The CDR3 length is 15 residues. V dropped 0 bases and J dropped 6 bases, with 14 bases sitting between them. The CDR3 nucleotides read TGCGCCAGCAGCTTGGGCACGGGAGAGGTGGATACGCAGTATTTT. This translates into CASSLGTGEVDTQYF.

This clonotype was seen just once. The chain has TRBV6-1 and TRBJ2-7; 7 bases align to TRBD2. Germline V gene lookup returns CDR1 MNHNS and CDR2 SASEGT. The CDR3 covers 17 residues. Trimming took 5 bases from V and 1 from J; bases not matched to a gene: 14. The chain's CDR3 is CASSPDLPGLISYEQYF. CDR3 nucleotides: TGTGCCAGCAGTCCCGATCTACCGGGACTAATATCCTACGAGCAGTACTTC.

The gene calls are TRBV7-9 and TRBJ1-5; no reliable D call. Germline CDR1 reads SEHNR; CDR2 reads FQNEAQ (reference sequence). This CDR3 comprises 14 residues. V lost 3 bases and J 5 bases, leaving 11 bases between the germline ends. Here the CDR3 reads CASSFPEADQPQHF. DNA for the CDR3: TGTGCCAGCAGCTTCCCCGAGGCGGATCAGCCCCAGCATTTT.

The chain recombines TRBV27 with TRBJ1-5; D is unclear. The CDR3 extends over 13 amino acids. In germline, CDR1 is MNHEY, CDR2 SMNVEV (reference sequence). V lost 3 bases to trimming and J lost 5 bases, with 8 bases between them. This CDR3 reads CASSLAAYQPQHF. CDR3 coding DNA: TGTGCCAGCAGTTTGGCAGCCTATCAGCCCCAGCATTTT.